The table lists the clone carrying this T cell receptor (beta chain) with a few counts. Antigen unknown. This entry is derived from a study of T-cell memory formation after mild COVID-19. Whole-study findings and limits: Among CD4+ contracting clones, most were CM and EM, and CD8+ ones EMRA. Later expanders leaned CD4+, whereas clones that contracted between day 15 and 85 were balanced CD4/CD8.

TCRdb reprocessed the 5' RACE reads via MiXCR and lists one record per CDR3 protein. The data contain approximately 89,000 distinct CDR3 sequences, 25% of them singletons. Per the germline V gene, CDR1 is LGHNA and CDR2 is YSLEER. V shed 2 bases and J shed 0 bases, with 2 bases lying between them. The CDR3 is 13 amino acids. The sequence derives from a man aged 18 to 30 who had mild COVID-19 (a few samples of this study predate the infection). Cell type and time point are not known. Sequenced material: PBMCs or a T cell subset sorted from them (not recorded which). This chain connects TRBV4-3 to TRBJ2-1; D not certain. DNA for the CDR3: TGCGCCAGCAGCCAAACCTCCTACAATGAGCAGTTCTTC. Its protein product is CASSQTSYNEQFF.